Following are 27 T cell receptor beta chains from one sample sequenced in a study of T cell repertoires in aging, cancer and after chemotherapy. Rearranged V-D-J TRB sequences were amplified with a mixed TRB-A/B primer pool. TCRdb reprocessed the multiplex PCR reads via MiXCR and lists one record per CDR3 protein. The sample has 1,200 or so distinct CDR3 sequences, over 20% seen once; the top ten hold about 31%. Peripheral blood genomic DNA, not sorted cells or RNA, was the template. The sequencing sample was made of blood. These receptors were collected from a human donor with a solid tumor.

Only a few counts were recorded for this clonotype. The J gene is TRBJ2-7, the V gene TRBV20-1; a possible D gene is TRBD1 (6 bases). Trimming took off 6 bases at V and 3 bases at J, with 12 bases between the two ends. Per germline, CDR1 DFQATT and CDR2 SNEGSKA (reference sequence). CDR3 length: 12 residues. The CDR3 DNA is TGCAGTGCAGCCGGGACACGCTACGAGCAGTACTTC. This sequence encodes CSAAGTRYEQYF.

This clonotype was counted once. This may be a read error: a much more frequent sequence differs by one nucleotide. The rearrangement uses TRBV6-2 or TRBV6-3 and TRBJ2-1, with D possibly TRBD2 on 5 matching bases. The V gene's germline CDR1 is MNHEY and CDR2 SVGEGT. The CDR3 is 14 amino acids. V was cut by 8 bases and J by 5 bases, with 16 bases left in between. The CDR3 region has the DNA TGTGCCAGCGGACCGAGGGTCCTTGACAATGAGCAGTTCTTC. The encoded protein is CASGPRVLDNEQFF.

This clonotype is medium-sized. This rearrangement joins TRBV12-3 or TRBV12-4 to TRBJ2-2, with TRBD1 matching 10 bases. V dropped 11 bases and J dropped 5; count of bases not matched to a gene: 5. The CDR3 length is 13 residues. The CDR3 protein is CAGRTGGTGELFF. DNA for the CDR3: TGTGCCGGAAGGACAGGGGGGACCGGGGAGCTGTTTTTT.

This clonotype was counted only a few times. V gene TRBV5-3 combines with J gene TRBJ1-1; D perhaps matches TRBD1 (5 bases). TRBV5-3 carries the ORF label, with uncertain function. V was shortened by 3 bases and J by 5 bases, with 23 bases between the two germline ends. This CDR3 has 17 residues. The chain's CDR3 is CARSSPGLTFYGTEAFF. DNA of the CDR3: TGTGCCAGAAGCTCACCGGGACTTACATTCTATGGGACTGAAGCTTTCTTT.

The chain employs TRBV12-5 and TRBJ2-4, with 7 bases identical to TRBD2. Germline V gives CDR1 LGHNT, CDR2 FRNRAP. V trimming: 1 base; J trimming: 6 bases; junction bases outside the gene matches: 12. This CDR3 region has 17 residues. CDR3 in amino acids: CASGLGTRAGSGNIQYF. CDR3 nucleotide sequence: TGTGCTAGTGGTTTGGGGACTAGGGCAGGGTCGGGAAACATTCAGTACTTC.

The chain joins TRBV5-1 to TRBJ1-4; 8 bases line up with TRBD1. Trimming removed 3 bases from V and 8 bases from J; junction bases left unmatched: 6. The CDR3 loop spans 14 amino acids. Germline V gene data show CDR1 as SGHRS and CDR2 as YFSETQ. The CDR3 sequence is CASSSGQGGEKLFF. CDR3 in DNA: TGCGCCAGCAGCTCCGGACAGGGCGGAGAAAAACTGTTTTTT.

V usage is TRBV7-9 and J usage is TRBJ2-3, with TRBD2 identical over 14 bases. The CDR3 sequence is 17 residues long. V lost 5 bases and J lost 1; bases outside the gene matches: 5. Looked up from germline, CDR1 is SEHNR and CDR2 is FQNEAQ (reference sequence). CDR3 region: CASSPGLAGARTDTQYF. The CDR3 nucleotides are TGTGCCAGCAGCCCGGGACTAGCGGGGGCTCGCACAGATACGCAGTATTTT.

This clonotype is deemed large (0.1 to 1%). The chain couples TRBV6-5 to TRBJ1-2; 8 bases agree with TRBD1. CDR1 and CDR2 (germline): MNHEY, SVGAGI. The CDR3 spans 17 residues. Trimming cost V 4 bases and J 2 bases; bases outside gene matches: 12. The CDR3 loop is CASSSPRTGRTNYGYTF. CDR3 nucleotide sequence: TGTGCCAGCAGTTCACCGAGGACAGGGAGGACCAACTATGGCTACACCTTC.

This clonotype was seen only a few times. The gene calls are TRBV20-1 and TRBJ2-3; the match to TRBD2 covers 8 bases. The length of the CDR3 is 15 residues. After removal of 2 bases from V and 1 base from J, the junction contained 5 bases not matched to a gene. Germline V CDR1 and CDR2: DFQATT, SNEGSKA (reference sequence). The CDR3 protein is CSARFSGERTDTQYF. CDR3 sequence (DNA): TGCAGTGCTAGATTTAGCGGGGAGCGCACAGATACGCAGTATTTT.

The table lists this clonotype with a few counts. This rearrangement joins TRBV5-1 to TRBJ1-6; D not resolved. The CDR3 consists of 14 residues. V lost 5 bases to trimming and J lost 8 bases, with 14 bases between them. Per the germline V gene, CDR1 is SGHRS and CDR2 is YFSETQ. In DNA form, the CDR3 reads TGCGCCAGCAGGTTAGGGAACGGGGATTCACCCCTCCACTTT. This translates into CASRLGNGDSPLHF.

By share, this clonotype ranks as large. This rearrangement joins TRBV7-6 to TRBJ2-7, with 9 bases matching TRBD2. J lost 3 bases, V lost 0 bases, and 6 bases had no gene match. The germline V gene encodes CDR1 SGHVS and CDR2 FNYEAQ. CDR3 length: 16 amino acids. The CDR3 DNA is TGTGCCAGCAGCTTAGCCGCCAGCGGGGGGAACTACGAGCAGTACTTC. Protein: CASSLAASGGNYEQYF.

This clonotype is deemed large. This rearrangement joins TRBV6-5 to TRBJ1-2; D is perhaps TRBD1 (5 bases). CDR3 length: 13 amino acids. The V gene's germline CDR1 is MNHEY and CDR2 SVGAGI. Deletions cut 8 bases from V and 4 bases from J, with 14 bases between. In DNA, the CDR3 is TGTGCCAGCCATTTCAGGGAGGGCTATGGCTACACCTTC. Translation gives CASHFREGYGYTF.

This clonotype turned up a few times. The rearrangement links TRBV5-4 to TRBJ2-5; 8 nucleotides match TRBD2. Germline V gene sequence: CDR1 SGHNT, CDR2 YYREEE (reference sequence). With V trimmed by 3 bases and J by 1 base, 5 bases remained unmatched. There are 15 residues in the CDR3. The CDR3 protein is CASSSYSGGQETQYF. DNA for the CDR3: TGTGCCAGCAGCTCTTACAGCGGGGGCCAAGAGACCCAGTACTTC. Drawing the rest from reference TRBV5-4 and TRBJ2-5, the complete variable domain is ETGVTQSPTHLIKTRGQQVTLRCSSQSGHNTVSWYQQALGQGPQFIFQYYREEENGRGNFPPRFSGLQFPNYSSELNVNALELDDSALYLCASSSYSGGQETQYFGPGTRLLVL.

Sample share makes this clonotype medium-sized. The chain links TRBV27 to TRBJ2-7; 8 bases fit TRBD2. Germline CDR1 MNHEY, CDR2 SMNVEV (reference sequence). The CDR3 is made up of 14 amino acids. J lost 3 bases, V lost 4 bases, and 5 bases had no gene match. Here the CDR3 reads CASSYSGELYEQYF. DNA for the CDR3: TGTGCCAGCAGTTATAGCGGGGAACTCTACGAGCAGTACTTC.

With respect to this clonotype: A much larger clone differs by one base, so this may be a read error. This chain uses TRBV6-2 or TRBV6-3 with TRBJ2-7; D may match TRBD1 or TRBD2 (7 bases each). The CDR3 sequence is 14 residues long. Germline-derived CDR1 and CDR2 are MNHEY and SVGEGT. The ends were cut back, 11 bases at V and 2 bases at J, with 19 bases in the middle. As DNA, the CDR3 is TGTGCCGGCATGGGGAGGGGGCAGACCTACGAGCAGTACTTC. This codes for CAGMGRGQTYEQYF.

This clonotype was detected a few times. The V and J genes are TRBV12-3 or TRBV12-4 and TRBJ1-1; 9 bases are a match to TRBD1. The ends lost 6 bases at V and 6 bases at J; junction bases unmatched: 14. The CDR3 totals 16 residues. The CDR3 loop is CASSQPSQGAAPEAFF. In nucleotides, the CDR3 is TGTGCCAGCAGCCAACCCTCACAGGGGGCGGCGCCTGAAGCTTTCTTT.

By proportion, this clonotype is large. V gene TRBV6-2 or TRBV6-3 combines with J gene TRBJ2-7; 9 bases align to TRBD1. CDR3 size: 12 residues. Germline V gene sequence: CDR1 MNHEY, CDR2 SVGEGT. Trimming took 9 bases from V and 5 from J; bases not matched to a gene: 5. This chain's CDR3 is CASWDRADEQYF. In DNA form, the CDR3 reads TGTGCCAGTTGGGACAGGGCGGACGAGCAGTACTTC.

The chain couples TRBV20-1 to TRBJ2-3; 7 nucleotides agree with TRBD2. Looked up from germline, CDR1 is DFQATT and CDR2 is SNEGSKA (reference sequence). V trimming: 6 bases; J trimming: 5 bases; junction bases outside the gene matches: 5. This CDR3 comprises 12 residues. The CDR3 loop reads CSAARGIDTQYF. The CDR3 bases are TGCAGTGCAGCGCGGGGGATAGATACGCAGTATTTT.

This clonotype is classed as medium-sized (0.01 to 0.1%). The CDR3 bases are TGTGCCAGTAGTATGGGGGGACTAGCGGGGCAAGAGACCCAGTACTTC. This codes for CASSMGGLAGQETQYF. V is TRBV19 and J is TRBJ2-5, with 13 bases identical to TRBD2. The CDR3 sequence is 16 residues long. Germline V CDR1 and CDR2: LNHDA, SQIVND (reference sequence). J lost 2 bases, V lost 3 bases, and 3 bases had no gene match.

This chain links TRBV5-5 with TRBJ1-3, with 10 bases identical to TRBD1. The CDR3 totals 15 residues. Germline CDR1 is SGHKS and CDR2 is YYEKEE (reference sequence). With 4 bases clipped from V and 2 bases from J, the junction kept 3 bases outside the gene matches. The CDR3 reads CASSLDRGPGNTIYF. In DNA form, the CDR3 reads TGTGCCAGCAGCCTTGACAGGGGGCCTGGAAACACCATATATTTT. Combining the CDR3 with reference TRBV5-5 and TRBJ1-3 gives the whole variable domain DAGVTQSPTHLIKTRGQQVTLRCSPISGHKSVSWYQQVLGQGPQFIFQYYEKEERGRGNFPDRFSARQFPNYSSELNVNALLLGDSALYLCASSLDRGPGNTIYFGEGSWLTVV.

The genes are TRBV27 and TRBJ1-4, with D perhaps matching TRBD1 (5 bases). Germline V lookup: CDR1 MNHEY, CDR2 SMNVEV (reference sequence). This CDR3 comprises 14 residues. Trimming took off 6 bases at V and 6 bases at J, with 14 bases between the two ends. The DNA of the CDR3 is TGTGCCAGCAGGGAGCAGGGTAACCATGAAAAACTGTTTTTT. This translates into CASREQGNHEKLFF.

This sequence joins TRBV30 and TRBJ1-2; D gene unclear. CDR3 length equals 14 residues. Germline CDR1 reads GTSNPN; CDR2 reads SVGIG (reference sequence). Trimming left V 1 base short and J 0 bases short, with 9 bases between. The CDR3 DNA follows: TGTGCCTGGAGTGAAGGGCCAGCTAACTATGGCTACACCTTC. This gives the protein CAWSEGPANYGYTF.

This clonotype is categorized as large. This sequence joins TRBV6-5 and TRBJ1-4; no clear D gene. Germline CDR1 MNHEY, CDR2 SVGAGI. The V end was cut by 3 bases, the J end by 2 bases, with 10 bases between. The CDR3 sequence is 15 residues long. The CDR3: CASSYRGPTNEKLFF. CDR3 coding DNA: TGTGCCAGCAGTTATCGGGGTCCGACTAATGAAAAACTGTTTTTT.

Comments on this clonotype: Likely a read error: the CDR3 ends without its conserved phenylalanine or tryptophan. The chain is built from TRBV15 and TRBJ1-5; weak D call: TRBD1 (6 bases). Per the germline V gene, CDR1 is LNHNV and CDR2 is YYDKDF (reference sequence). This CDR3 has 15 amino acids. V lost 1 base and J lost 4, with 11 bases in between. The CDR3 DNA is TGTGCCACCAGCAGAGGAGGGGGGGGAAATCAGCCCCAGCATCTT. Translation: CATSRGGGGNQPQHL.

This clonotype is termed medium-sized. The rearrangement links TRBV7-2 to TRBJ2-5; D unresolved. Per germline, CDR1 SGHTA and CDR2 FQGNSA. The germline V and J ends were trimmed by 3 bases and 5 bases, with 10 bases remaining between them. CDR3 size: 13 residues. The CDR3 DNA reads as TGTGCCAGCAGCTTGGGGTGGTGGGAGACCCAGTACTTC. Protein sequence: CASSLGWWETQYF.

This clonotype is medium-sized (0.01 to 0.1%). The chain is built from TRBV19 and TRBJ1-2, with unresolved D. The V gene's germline CDR1 is LNHDA and CDR2 SQIVND (reference sequence). This CDR3 is built from 15 residues. Trimming stripped 0 bases from V and 4 bases from J, with 12 bases between. CDR3 sequence: CASSIDSGPFYGYTF. CDR3 DNA sequence: TGTGCCAGTAGTATAGATAGCGGACCCTTCTATGGCTACACCTTC.

Of note for this clonotype: One end of the junction does not line up with germline, which may come from a read error. The chain carries TRBV4-2 and TRBJ2-2, with D possibly being TRBD2 (6 bases). CDR1 and CDR2 from the germline V gene are LGHNA and YNFKEQ. The CDR3 totals 16 residues. CDR3 loop: CSSSQALATPTGELFF. The CDR3 nucleotides are TGTTCCAGCAGCCAAGCCCTAGCGACCCCCACCGGGGAGCTGTTTTTT.